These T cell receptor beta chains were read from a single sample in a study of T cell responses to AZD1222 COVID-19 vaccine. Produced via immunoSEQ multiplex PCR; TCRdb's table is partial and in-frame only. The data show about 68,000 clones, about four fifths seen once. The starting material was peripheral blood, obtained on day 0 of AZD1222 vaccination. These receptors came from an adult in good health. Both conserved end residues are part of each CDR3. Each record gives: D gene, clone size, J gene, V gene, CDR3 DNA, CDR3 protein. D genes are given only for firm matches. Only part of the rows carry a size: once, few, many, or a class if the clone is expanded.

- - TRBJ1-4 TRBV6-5 TGTGCCAGCAGTACGGGGACAACAGTCCCTGAAAAACTGTTTTTT CASSTGTTVPEKLFF
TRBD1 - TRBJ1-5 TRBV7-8 TGTGCCAGCAGTCGGTACAGGGGGCGCGGCAATCAGCCCCAGCATTTT CASSRYRGRGNQPQHF
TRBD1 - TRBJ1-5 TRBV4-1 TGCGCCAGCAGCCAAGACCAGGGGGTTCAGCCCCAGCATTTT CASSQDQGVQPQHF
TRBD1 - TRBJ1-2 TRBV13 TGTGCCAGCAGCCCCGAGACAGGGGCTAACTATGGCTACACCTTC CASSPETGANYGYTF
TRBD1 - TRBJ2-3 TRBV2 TGTGCCAGCAGTCGCAGGGGGCCCCTTAGCACAGATACGCAGTATTTT CASSRRGPLSTDTQYF
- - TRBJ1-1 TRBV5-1 TGCGCCAGCACCACTGAACAGGGAAGTATCCGGACTGAAGCTTTCTTT CASTTEQGSIRTEAFF
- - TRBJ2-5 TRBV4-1 TGCGCCAGCAGCCAAGAGTCCGGCAGGGCCTGGGAGACCCAGTACTTC CASSQESGRAWETQYF
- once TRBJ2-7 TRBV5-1 TGCGCCAGCAGCTTGGCCGCGGGGGCGGCCGGCGACGAGCAGTACTTC CASSLAAGAAGDEQYF
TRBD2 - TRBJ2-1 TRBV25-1 TGTGCCAGCAGTGCGAGCGGGGGTTGGGGCCACAATGAGCAGTTCTTC CASSASGGWGHNEQFF
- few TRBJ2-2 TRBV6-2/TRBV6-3 TGTGCCAGCAGTTCCATGACTACGTATGACACCGGGGAGCTGTTTTTT CASSSMTTYDTGELFF
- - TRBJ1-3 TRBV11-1 TGTGCCAGCAGCCTCTGGGACGGAGGAAACACCATATATTTT CASSLWDGGNTIYF
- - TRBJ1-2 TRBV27 TGTGCCAGCAGTTTGGGAGGGAATGGCTACACCTTC CASSLGGNGYTF
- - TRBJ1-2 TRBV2 TGTGCCAGCAGTGTGGGGAACCAGAATGGCTACACCTTC CASSVGNQNGYTF
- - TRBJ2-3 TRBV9 TGTGCCAGCAGCGGTGCCGGGACTTTCACAGATACGCAGTATTTT CASSGAGTFTDTQYF
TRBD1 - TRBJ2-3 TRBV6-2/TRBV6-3 TGTGCCAGCAGTTATTTGGGACAGGGGCCTACCGGGGGTATCTCCGATACGCAGTATTTT CASSYLGQGPTGGISDTQYF
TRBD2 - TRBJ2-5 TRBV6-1 TGTGCCAGCAGTGAATTAGCGGGGGGCAAAGAGACCCAGTACTTC CASSELAGGKETQYF
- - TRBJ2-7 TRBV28 TGTGCCAGCCGTAGGGGTTTTGTGAGTTACGAGCAGTACTTC CASRRGFVSYEQYF
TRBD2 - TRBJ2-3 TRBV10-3 TGTGCCATCAGTGAGCGGGGGGGAGTTCGCACAGATACGCAGTATTTT CAISERGGVRTDTQYF
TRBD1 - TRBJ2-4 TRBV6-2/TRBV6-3 TGTGCCAGCAGCCTCACGGCAGGGGGAAACATTCAGTACTTC CASSLTAGGNIQYF
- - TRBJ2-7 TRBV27 TGTGCCAGCAGTAACCCCTCCCCCAGCTCCTACGAGCAGTACTTC CASSNPSPSSYEQYF
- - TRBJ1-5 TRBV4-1 TGCGCCAGCAGCCAATACCCCGACGAAGGGCTGCCCCAGCATTTT CASSQYPDEGLPQHF
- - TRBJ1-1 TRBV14 TGTGCCAGCAGCCCAACCTCGATCGAAGCTTTCTTT CASSPTSIEAFF
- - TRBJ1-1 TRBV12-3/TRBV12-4 TGTGCCAGCAGTTTGCTGTCTGAAGCTTTCTTT CASSLLSEAFF
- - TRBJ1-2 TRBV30 TGTGCCTGGACGACAGTCAACTATGGCTACACCTTC CAWTTVNYGYTF
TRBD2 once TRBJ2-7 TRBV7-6 TGTGCCAGCAGCTTATGGGCGGGGGGGTACGAGCAGTACTTC CASSLWAGGYEQYF
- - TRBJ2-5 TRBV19 TGTGCCAGTAGTATTGGTGGGTTCGGGGCCGGGACCCAGTACTTC CASSIGGFGAGTQYF
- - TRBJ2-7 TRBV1 TGCACCAGCAGCCAAGACGGGACTAGCGGGGTTCATTACGAGCAGTACTTC CTSSQDGTSGVHYEQYF
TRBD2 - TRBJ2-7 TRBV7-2 TGTGCCAGCAGCAATACGGGGCTAGCGGCCTACGAGCAGTACTTC CASSNTGLAAYEQYF
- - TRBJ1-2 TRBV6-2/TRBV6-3 TGTGCCAGCAGTTACCTAACCCTACGTACTAACTATGGCTACACCTTC CASSYLTLRTNYGYTF
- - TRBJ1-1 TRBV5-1 TGCGCCAGCAGCATGGACGTGAACACTGAAGCTTTCTTT CASSMDVNTEAFF
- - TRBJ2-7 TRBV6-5 TGTGCCAGCAGCCTCCGTGAGGGAATCTCCTACGAGCAGTACTTC CASSLREGISYEQYF
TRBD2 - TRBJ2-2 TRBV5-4 TGTGCCAGCAGCCGGGGGGGCCAGAACACCGGGGAGCTGTTTTTT CASSRGGQNTGELFF
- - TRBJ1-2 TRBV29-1 TGCAGCGTTGCTCTGGTCGGCGGCGGCTATGGCTACACCTTC CSVALVGGGYGYTF
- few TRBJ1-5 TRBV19 TGTGCCAGTAGTATGAACAGGGCTCAGCCCCAGCATTTT CASSMNRAQPQHF
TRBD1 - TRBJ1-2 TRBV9 TGTGCCAGCAGCGCCAGACAGGGGACCAACTATGGCTACACCTTC CASSARQGTNYGYTF
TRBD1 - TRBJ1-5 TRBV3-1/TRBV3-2 TGTGCCAGCAGCCGACAACGGACGCAGGGGGGCCACAATCAGCCCCAGCATTTT CASSRQRTQGGHNQPQHF
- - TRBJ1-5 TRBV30 TGTGCCTGGGGTCGGGGGGCCCATCAGCCCCAGCATTTT CAWGRGAHQPQHF
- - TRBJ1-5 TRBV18 TGTGCCAGCTCACCAGGGCCCAATCAGCCCCAGCATTTT CASSPGPNQPQHF
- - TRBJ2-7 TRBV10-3 TGTGCCATCAGTGAAGGGCCCTACGAGCAGTACTTC CAISEGPYEQYF
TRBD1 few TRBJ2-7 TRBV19 TGTGCCAGTAGTATGGGACAGGGAGGAGACTACGAGCAGTACTTC CASSMGQGGDYEQYF
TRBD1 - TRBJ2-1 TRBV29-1 TGCAGCGTTGAAGAAGGGACAGGGGTAGAGCAGTTCTTC CSVEEGTGVEQFF
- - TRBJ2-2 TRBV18 TGTGCCAGCTCACCTGTTACCCGGGGGCCCGCCGGGGAGCTGTTTTTT CASSPVTRGPAGELFF
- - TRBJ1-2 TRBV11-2 TGTGCCAGCAGCCCAACCTCAGGGGTGTCGGGTGGCTACACCTTC CASSPTSGVSGGYTF
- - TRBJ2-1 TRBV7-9 TGTGCCAGCAGCTTACCCAGGGTGACCAACTACAATGAGCAGTTCTTC CASSLPRVTNYNEQFF
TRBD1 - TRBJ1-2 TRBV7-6 TGTGCCAGCAGCCCGGGACAGGGGGCTCCTTCTTATGGCTACACCTTC CASSPGQGAPSYGYTF
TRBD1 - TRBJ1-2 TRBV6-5 TGTGCCAGCAGTTTCGCGACAGGGGGCTATGGCTACACCTTC CASSFATGGYGYTF
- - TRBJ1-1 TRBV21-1 TGTGCCAGCAGCCCCCAAGGGGGGGACACGATCACTGAAGCTTTCTTT CASSPQGGDTITEAFF
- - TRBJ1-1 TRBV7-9 TGTGCCAGCAGCTTAGACCTGAACACTGAAGCTTTCTTT CASSLDLNTEAFF
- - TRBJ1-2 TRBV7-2 TGTGCCAGCAGCTTAGTTGTGGAAGGGGGCTACACCTTC CASSLVVEGGYTF